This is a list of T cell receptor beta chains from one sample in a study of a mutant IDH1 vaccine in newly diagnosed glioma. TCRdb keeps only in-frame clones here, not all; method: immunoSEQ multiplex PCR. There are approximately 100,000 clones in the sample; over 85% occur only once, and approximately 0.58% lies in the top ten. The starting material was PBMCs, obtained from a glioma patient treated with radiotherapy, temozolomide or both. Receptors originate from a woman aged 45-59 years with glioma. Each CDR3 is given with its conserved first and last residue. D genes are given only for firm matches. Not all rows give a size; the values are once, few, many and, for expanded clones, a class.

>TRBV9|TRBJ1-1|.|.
TGTGCCAGCAGCGCCGGCCCTCCTGCCGGGAACACTGAAGCTTTCTTT
CASSAGPPAGNTEAFF
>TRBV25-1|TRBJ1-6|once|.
TGTGCCAGCAGTGCTTATAATTCACCCCTCCACTTT
CASSAYNSPLHF
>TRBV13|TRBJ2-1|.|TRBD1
TGTGCCAGCAGCAGACAGGGGGTGGGAGAGCAGTTCTTC
CASSRQGVGEQFF
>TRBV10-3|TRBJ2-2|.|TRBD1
TGTGCCATTAAGGGACAGGGGGACAGAGGGGAGCTGTTTTTT
CAIKGQGDRGELFF
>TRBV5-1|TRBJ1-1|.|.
TGCGCCAGCAGCTTAACCCAGGGAGGCACTGAAGCTTTCTTT
CASSLTQGGTEAFF
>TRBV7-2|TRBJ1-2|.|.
TGTGCCAGCAGCCAAGGGACGGCAAACTATGGCTACACCTTC
CASSQGTANYGYTF
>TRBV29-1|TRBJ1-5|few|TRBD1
TGCAGCGTCGGGACAGGGGACAATCAGCCCCAGCATTTT
CSVGTGDNQPQHF
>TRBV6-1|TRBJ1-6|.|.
TGTGCCACCCAGGGTCGGTATAATTCACCCCTCCACTTT
CATQGRYNSPLHF
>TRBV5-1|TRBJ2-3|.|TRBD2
TGCGCCAGCAGTCGGGGGGGACGGTCCACAGATACGCAGTATTTT
CASSRGGRSTDTQYF
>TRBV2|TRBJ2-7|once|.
TGTGCCAGCAGTGAAGGGGATAGCGGAGCCTACGAGCAGTACTTC
CASSEGDSGAYEQYF
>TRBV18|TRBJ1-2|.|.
TGTGCCAGCTCACCACCGGGCCCGCGGGGTGGCTACACCTTC
CASSPPGPRGGYTF
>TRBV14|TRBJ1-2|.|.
TGTGCCAGCAGCCAAGATAATGCCGGTCGACTCTATGGCTACACCTTC
CASSQDNAGRLYGYTF
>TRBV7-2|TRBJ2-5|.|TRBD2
TGTGCCAGCAGCCCTGGACTAGCGGAAGAGACCCAGTACTTC
CASSPGLAEETQYF
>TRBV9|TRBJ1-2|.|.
TGTGCCAGCAGCGGCCTCGGGGGGCCTGGCTACACCTTC
CASSGLGGPGYTF
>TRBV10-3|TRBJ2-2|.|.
TGTGCCGTAACAAGACTTTTGGGGGAGTCCGGGGAGCTGTTTTTT
CAVTRLLGESGELFF
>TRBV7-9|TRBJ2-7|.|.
TGTGCCAGCAGCTTAAATCAGGGCAACCACGAGCAGTACTTC
CASSLNQGNHEQYF
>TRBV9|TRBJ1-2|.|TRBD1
TGTGCCAGCAGCCAGTTTGATGGGGACAGACCCACCGGGGGCTATGGCTACACCTTC
CASSQFDGDRPTGGYGYTF
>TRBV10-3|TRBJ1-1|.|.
TGTGCCATCAGTGCCGTAGCGGGCACTGAAGCTTTCTTT
CAISAVAGTEAFF
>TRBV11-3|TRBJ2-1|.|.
TGTGCCAGCAGCTCCGGGACATCAATGGATGAGCAGTTCTTC
CASSSGTSMDEQFF
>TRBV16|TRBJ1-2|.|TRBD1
TGTGCCAGCAGCCAGGACAGGGGAGCCTATGGCTACACCTTC
CASSQDRGAYGYTF
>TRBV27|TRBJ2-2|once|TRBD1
TGTGCCAGCAGTTTAAGGATGGGACAGGGGTACACCGGGGAGCTGTTTTTT
CASSLRMGQGYTGELFF
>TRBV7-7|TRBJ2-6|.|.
TGTGCTAGCAGGGGAGGGAAGAGGCGCTCTGGGGCCAACGTCCTGACTTTC
CASRGGKRRSGANVLTF
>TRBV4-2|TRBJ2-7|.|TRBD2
TGTGCCAGCAGCCAAGATCTCGGAGTGGGAGGGCGAGAGCAGTACTTC
CASSQDLGVGGREQYF
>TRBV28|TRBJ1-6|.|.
TGTGCCAGCAGTTCTTGGGGGAATTCACCCCTCCACTTT
CASSSWGNSPLHF
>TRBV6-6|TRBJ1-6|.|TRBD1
TGTGCCAGCAGTAACTCTCACAGGGGTTCACCCCTCCACTTT
CASSNSHRGSPLHF
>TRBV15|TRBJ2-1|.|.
TGTGCCACCAGCTGGGGACTCTTGTTGAATGAGCAGTTCTTC
CATSWGLLLNEQFF
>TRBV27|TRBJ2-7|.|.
TGTGCCAGCAAGGAACAGGGACACGAGCAGTACTTC
CASKEQGHEQYF
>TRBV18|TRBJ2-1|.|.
TGTGCCAGCTCACCGTTAAGCTCCTACAATGAGCAGTTCTTC
CASSPLSSYNEQFF